Presented here are 4 T cell receptor beta chains from one specimen sequenced in a study of blood T cell repertoires in COVID-19. Here immunoSEQ multiplex PCR was the method, and the copy in TCRdb shows in-frame clones only, minus some. The sample consists of around 150,000 clones, approximately 92% of them appearing once. Sequenced input: peripheral blood. These TCRs come from a woman aged 45-65 years with acute or convalescent COVID-19.

The chain uses TRBV4-1 and TRBJ2-7; TRBD1 aligns across 7 bases. The germline V gene has CDR1 MGHRA and CDR2 YSYEKL. The CDR3 consists of 15 residues. The V and J ends lost 1 base and 7 bases, in that order; junction bases with no gene match: 10. CDR3 protein: CASSQVGTVVREQYF. The CDR3 DNA reads as TGCGCCAGCAGCCAAGTAGGGACAGTAGTTAGGGAGCAGTACTTC.

This clone was detected only once. The genes are TRBV7-9 and TRBJ1-2; perhaps TRBD1 as D (6 bases). V was clipped by 0 bases and J by 0 bases, with 17 bases between them. CDR3 length: 18 residues. Germline values: CDR1 SEHNR, CDR2 FQNEAQ (reference sequence). CDR3 residues: CASSLAPHQGSANYGYTF. CDR3 coding DNA: TGTGCCAGCAGCTTAGCGCCCCACCAGGGGAGCGCTAACTATGGCTACACCTTC.

This chain links TRBV12-5 with TRBJ2-5; 9 nucleotides align to TRBD1. The CDR3 extends over 17 amino acids. The junction had 10 bases not matched to a gene; V was cut back by 0 bases and J by 5 bases. Germline lookup yields CDR1 LGHNT and CDR2 FRNRAP. The CDR3 spells CASGLVLGTGSVETQYF. The CDR3 bases are TGTGCTAGTGGTTTGGTACTCGGGACAGGGTCCGTCGAGACCCAGTACTTC. Supplemented by reference TRBV12-5 and TRBJ2-5, the full variable domain reads DARVTQTPRHKVTEMGQEVTMRCQPILGHNTVFWYRQTMMQGLELLAYFRNRAPLDDSGMPKDRFSAEMPDATLATLKIQPSEPRDSAVYFCASGLVLGTGSVETQYFGPGTRLLVL.

This chain joins TRBV5-6 and TRBJ2-3; 8 nucleotides agree with TRBD2. V shed 1 base and J 5 bases; nucleotides not matched to a gene: 9. The CDR3 loop spans 16 amino acids. From germline, CDR1 is SGHDT and CDR2 YYEEEE. The CDR3 nucleotides are TGTGCCAGCAGCTTGAATCCCTGGAGCGGGGGAGATACGCAGTATTTT. Amino acids: CASSLNPWSGGDTQYF.